This T cell receptor beta chain was sequenced during a study of T cells expressing NK-cell markers. A remark on this clonotype: Antigen unknown.

The authors made TCR beta cDNA libraries by 5'RACE template switching. This switching added a universal primer site and UMIs. From the 5' RACE reads, TCRdb lists one entry per CDR3 protein and no DNA. The sample data list 550,000 to 600,000 distinct CDR3 sequences. Study observations and caveats: Dominance of the CD3+CD56-NKG2C+ fraction by these clonotypes also held in several donors.

From germline, CDR1 is SGDLS and CDR2 YYNGEE. The CDR3 totals 13 residues. The TCR sequence derives from a man aged 18 to 29 in good health. The rearrangement links TRBV9 to TRBJ2-2. The specimen sequenced was blood T cells: a sorted CD56 or NKG2C T cell subset, CD4+ or CD8+ T cells, or bulk PBMC T cells (not recorded which). The CDR3: CASSPAFGGELFF.